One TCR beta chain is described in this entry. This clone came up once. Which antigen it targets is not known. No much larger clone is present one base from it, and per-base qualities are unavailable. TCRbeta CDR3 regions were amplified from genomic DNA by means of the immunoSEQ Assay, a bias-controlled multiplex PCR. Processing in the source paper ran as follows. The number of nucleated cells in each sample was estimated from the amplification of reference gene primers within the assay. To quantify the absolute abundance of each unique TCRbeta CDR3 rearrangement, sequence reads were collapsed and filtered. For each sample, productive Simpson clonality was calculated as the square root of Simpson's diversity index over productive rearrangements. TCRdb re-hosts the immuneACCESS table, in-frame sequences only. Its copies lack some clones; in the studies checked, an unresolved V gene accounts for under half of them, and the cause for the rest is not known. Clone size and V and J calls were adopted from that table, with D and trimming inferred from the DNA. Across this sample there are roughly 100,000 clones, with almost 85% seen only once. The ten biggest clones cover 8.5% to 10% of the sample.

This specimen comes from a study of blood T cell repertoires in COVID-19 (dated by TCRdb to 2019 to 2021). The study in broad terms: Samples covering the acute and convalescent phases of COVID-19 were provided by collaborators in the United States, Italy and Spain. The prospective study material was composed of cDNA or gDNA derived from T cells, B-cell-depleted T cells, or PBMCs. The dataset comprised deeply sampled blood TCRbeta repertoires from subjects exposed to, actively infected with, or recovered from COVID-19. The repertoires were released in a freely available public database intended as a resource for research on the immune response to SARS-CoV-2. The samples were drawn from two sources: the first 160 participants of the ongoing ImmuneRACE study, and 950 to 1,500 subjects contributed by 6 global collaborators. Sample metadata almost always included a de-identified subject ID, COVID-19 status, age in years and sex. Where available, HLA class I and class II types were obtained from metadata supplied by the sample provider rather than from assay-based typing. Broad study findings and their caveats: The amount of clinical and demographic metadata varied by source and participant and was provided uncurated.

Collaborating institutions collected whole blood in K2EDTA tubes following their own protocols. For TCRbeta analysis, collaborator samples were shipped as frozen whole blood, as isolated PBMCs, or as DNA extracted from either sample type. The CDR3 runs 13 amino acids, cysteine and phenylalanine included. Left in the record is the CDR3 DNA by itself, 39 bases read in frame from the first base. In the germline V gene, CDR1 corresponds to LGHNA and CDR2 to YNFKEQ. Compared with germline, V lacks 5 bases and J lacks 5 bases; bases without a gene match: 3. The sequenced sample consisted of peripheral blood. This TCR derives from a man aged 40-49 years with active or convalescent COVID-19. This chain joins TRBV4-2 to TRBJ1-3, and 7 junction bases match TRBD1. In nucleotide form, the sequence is TGTGCCAGCAGCGGGACAGCCCGAAACACCATATATTTT. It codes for CASSGTARNTIYF.